The rows below give T cell receptor beta chains drawn from one sample of a study of cytomegalovirus exposure and HLA in healthy donors. The method was immunoSEQ multiplex PCR; TCRdb's version includes in-frame clones alone and lacks a portion of them. Of some 98,000 clones detected, more than 75% appear once; the ten largest clones hold over 6%. Sequencing was performed on PBMCs. The receptors were gathered from a man aged 18 to 30 in good health and CMV-seropositive. Each CDR3 is given with its conserved first and last residue. D genes are given only for firm matches. The size field is filled for only some rows; it gives once, few, many or a size class.

TRBV7-2,NA,NA,TRBJ1-3,CASSVAPHQNTIYF,TGTGCCAGCAGTGTAGCTCCCCACCAAAACACCATATATTTT
TRBV27,NA,TRBD1,TRBJ2-7,CASSMRQGISYEQYF,TGTGCCAGCAGTATGAGACAGGGGATTTCCTACGAGCAGTACTTC
TRBV7-3,NA,TRBD1,TRBJ1-1,CASSLNSPLYDTRTGEKNTEAFF,TGTGCCAGCAGCTTAAATTCCCCGCTCTACGACACTCGGACAGGGGAGAAGAACACTGAAGCTTTCTTT
TRBV7-8,NA,NA,TRBJ2-7,CASSLTEIYEQYF,TGTGCCAGCAGCTTGACGGAGATATACGAGCAGTACTTC
TRBV5-1,once,NA,TRBJ2-7,CASSALGRTYEQYF,TGCGCCAGCAGCGCCCTAGGGAGAACCTACGAGCAGTACTTC
TRBV5-6,NA,TRBD1,TRBJ1-1,CASSLPGGGTEAFF,TGTGCCAGCAGCTTGCCAGGGGGCGGCACTGAAGCTTTCTTT
TRBV27,NA,TRBD1,TRBJ2-7,CASSLTWTGSNYEQYF,TGTGCCAGCAGTTTAACCTGGACAGGGAGTAACTACGAGCAGTACTTC
TRBV7-8,NA,NA,TRBJ2-7,CASSSDRKKSYEQYF,TGTGCCAGCAGCTCCGACAGGAAAAAGTCCTACGAGCAGTACTTC
TRBV5-1,once,NA,TRBJ2-7,CASSFDRALKSRSYEQYF,TGCGCCAGCAGCTTTGACAGAGCTTTGAAGTCCCGTTCCTACGAGCAGTACTTC
TRBV6-6,NA,TRBD1,TRBJ1-1,CASSLDRGRTEAFF,TGTGCCAGCAGTCTGGACAGGGGGAGGACTGAAGCTTTCTTT
TRBV5-1,NA,TRBD2,TRBJ2-3,CASSLGLTSGDTDTQYF,TGCGCCAGCAGCTTGGGCCTCACTAGCGGGGACACAGATACGCAGTATTTT
TRBV18,NA,TRBD1,TRBJ2-1,CASSSTGADNEQFF,TGTGCCAGCTCGTCGACAGGGGCTGACAATGAGCAGTTCTTC
TRBV12-5,NA,NA,TRBJ1-4,CASGKTKRREKLFF,TGTGCTAGTGGCAAGACAAAAAGACGGGAAAAACTGTTTTTT
TRBV5-1,NA,TRBD2,TRBJ2-5,CASSLWASGGEEETQYF,TGCGCCAGCAGCTTGTGGGCTAGCGGGGGCGAAGAAGAGACCCAGTACTTC
TRBV6-5,few,TRBD1,TRBJ1-2,CASSYSRDRAPSGYTF,TGTGCCAGCAGTTATTCGAGGGACAGGGCTCCTAGTGGCTACACCTTC
TRBV19,NA,NA,TRBJ2-7,CASSKTGPRGEQYF,TGTGCCAGTAGTAAGACAGGCCCCCGAGGGGAGCAGTACTTC
TRBV5-1,NA,NA,TRBJ2-6,CASSLVGSSGANVLTF,TGCGCCAGCAGCTTGGTCGGGAGCTCTGGGGCCAACGTCCTGACTTTC
TRBV10-1,NA,TRBD1,TRBJ1-5,CASSDDRGNQPQHF,TGCGCCAGCTCCGATGACAGGGGCAATCAGCCCCAGCATTTT
TRBV23-1,NA,NA,TRBJ2-5,CASSQLDPVGAETQYF,TGCGCCAGCAGTCAATTGGACCCCGTGGGGGCTGAGACCCAGTACTTC
TRBV5-1,NA,TRBD2,TRBJ2-3,CASSTSGEYTDTQYF,TGCGCCAGCAGCACTAGCGGGGAGTACACAGATACGCAGTATTTT
TRBV9,NA,NA,TRBJ2-1,CASNAGNPLNEQFF,TGTGCCAGCAACGCAGGGAACCCCCTCAATGAGCAGTTCTTC
TRBV7-9,NA,TRBD2,TRBJ2-1,CASSLGLAGGEQFF,TGTGCCAGCAGCTTGGGACTAGCGGGGGGGGAGCAGTTCTTC
TRBV7-9,NA,TRBD2,TRBJ2-1,CASSLVAGGGYEQFF,TGTGCCAGCAGCTTAGTTGCGGGAGGGGGCTATGAGCAGTTCTTC
TRBV11-2,NA,TRBD2,TRBJ2-1,CASSFVGLADPREQFF,TGTGCCAGCAGCTTCGTGGGACTAGCGGACCCCAGGGAGCAGTTCTTC